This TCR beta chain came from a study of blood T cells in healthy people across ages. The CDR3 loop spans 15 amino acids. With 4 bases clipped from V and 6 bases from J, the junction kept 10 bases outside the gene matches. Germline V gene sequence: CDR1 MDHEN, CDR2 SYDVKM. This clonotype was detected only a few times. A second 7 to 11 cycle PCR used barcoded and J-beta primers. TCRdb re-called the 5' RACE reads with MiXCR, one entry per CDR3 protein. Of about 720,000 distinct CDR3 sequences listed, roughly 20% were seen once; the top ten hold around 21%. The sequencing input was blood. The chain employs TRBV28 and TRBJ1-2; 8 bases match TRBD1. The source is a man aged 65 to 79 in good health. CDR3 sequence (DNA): TGTGCCAGCAGTTCTCAACGCGGGACAGGCGATGGCTACACCTTC. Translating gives CASSSQRGTGDGYTF.